This T cell receptor beta chain comes out of a study of cytomegalovirus exposure and HLA in healthy donors. Points on this clone: Its target is not known.

The CDR3 extends over 14 amino acids. CDR1 SGHRS and CDR2 YFSETQ come from the germline V gene. Trimming took 7 bases from V and 7 from J, leaving 19 bases between them. Regarding the study as a whole: Later analysis associated a missense DCLRE1C variant with TCR beta V- and J-gene trimming. By a later analysis, the bulk of CMV-associated TCR beta chains appeared HLA-restricted.

The PCR ran on 60 Vbeta and 13 Jbeta primers. Sequencing used immunoSEQ multiplex PCR; TCRdb keeps in-frame clones, though not all of them. The sample records 160,000 or so clones, approximately 72% being singletons. The sequencing input was PBMCs. This receptor was identified in a human donor in good health. This sequence joins TRBV5-1 and TRBJ2-3, with D perhaps TRBD2 (7 bases). CDR3 sequence reads: CASYPGGGPHTQYF. The CDR3 DNA follows: TGCGCCAGCTACCCTGGGGGGGGGCCACATACGCAGTATTTT.